This T cell receptor (beta chain) was profiled in a study of T cell responses to AZD1222 COVID-19 vaccine. Overall study findings and caveats: Just six people given AZD1222 tested seropositive at baseline. Regions 160-218 and 743-854 dominated among vaccine-associated CD4 TCRs spanning spike.

The CDR3 loop spans 14 amino acids. Germline V CDR1 and CDR2: SGHRS, YFSETQ. Trimming removed 0 bases at V and 6 bases at J, with 9 bases between. As concerns this clone: Its specificity is unknown.

Sequencing was performed with immunoSEQ multiplex PCR; in TCRdb, only in-frame clones are kept and a portion is missing. The sample shows 90,000 to 150,000 clones, 88% of them seen only once. The V and J genes are TRBV5-1 and TRBJ1-4; D perhaps matches TRBD1 (6 bases). The material sequenced was peripheral blood, taken on day 0 of AZD1222 vaccination. This sequence originates from an adult in good health. CDR3 DNA: TGCGCCAGCAGCTTGGTTTCAGGGGATGAAAAACTGTTTTTT. This translates into CASSLVSGDEKLFF.